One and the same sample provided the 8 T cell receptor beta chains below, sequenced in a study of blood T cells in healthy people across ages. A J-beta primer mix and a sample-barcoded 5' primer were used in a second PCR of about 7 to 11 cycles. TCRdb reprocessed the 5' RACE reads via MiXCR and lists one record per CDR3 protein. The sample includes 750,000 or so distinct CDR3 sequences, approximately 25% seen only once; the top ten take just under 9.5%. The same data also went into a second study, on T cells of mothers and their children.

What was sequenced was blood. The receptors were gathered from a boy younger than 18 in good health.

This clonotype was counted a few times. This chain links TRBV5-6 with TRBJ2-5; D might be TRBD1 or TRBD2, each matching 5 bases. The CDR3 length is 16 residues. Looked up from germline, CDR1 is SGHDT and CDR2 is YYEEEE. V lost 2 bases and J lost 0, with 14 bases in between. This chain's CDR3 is CASSFWFRDHQETQYF. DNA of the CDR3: TGTGCCAGCAGCTTTTGGTTCCGGGACCACCAAGAGACCCAGTACTTC.

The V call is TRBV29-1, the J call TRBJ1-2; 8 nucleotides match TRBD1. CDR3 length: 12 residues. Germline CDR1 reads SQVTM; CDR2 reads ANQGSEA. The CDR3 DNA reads TGCACCTTCGACAGGGGAGATGGCGGCTACACCTTC. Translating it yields CTFDRGDGGYTF.

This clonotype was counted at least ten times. CDR3 nucleotides: TGTGCCAGTAGTATATTCGGCGGATTTGAGCAGTTCTTC. This translates into CASSIFGGFEQFF. J is TRBJ2-1 and V is TRBV19; D unclear. V dropped 2 bases and J dropped 9 bases, with 11 bases sitting between them. The CDR3 runs 13 residues. In germline, CDR1 is LNHDA, CDR2 SQIVND (reference sequence). The full variable domain, completed using reference TRBV19 and TRBJ2-1, is DGGITQSPKYLFRKEGQNVTLSCEQNLNHDAMYWYRQDPGQGLRLIYYSQIVNDFQKGDIAEGYSVSREKKESFPLTVTSAQKNPTAFYLCASSIFGGFEQFFGPGTRLTVL.

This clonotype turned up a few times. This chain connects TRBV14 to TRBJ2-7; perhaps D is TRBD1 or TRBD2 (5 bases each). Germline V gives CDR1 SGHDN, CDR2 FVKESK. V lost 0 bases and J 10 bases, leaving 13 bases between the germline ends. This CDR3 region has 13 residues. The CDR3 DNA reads TGTGCCAGCAGCCAAGACCGAGGGACGGAACAGTACTTC. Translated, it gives CASSQDRGTEQYF. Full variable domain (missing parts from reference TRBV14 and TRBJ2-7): EAGVTQFPSHSVIEKGQTVTLRCDPISGHDNLYWYRRVMGKEIKFLLHFVKESKQDESGMPNNRFLAERTGGTYSTLKVQPAELEDSGVYFCASSQDRGTEQYFGPGTRLTVT.

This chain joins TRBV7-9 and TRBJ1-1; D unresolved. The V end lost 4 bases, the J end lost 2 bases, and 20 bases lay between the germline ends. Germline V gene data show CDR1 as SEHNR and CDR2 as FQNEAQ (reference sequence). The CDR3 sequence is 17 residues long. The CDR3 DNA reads TGTGCCAGCAGCTCCCTCCCTCGTAGGGCGGGTAACACTGAAGCTTTCTTT. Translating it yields CASSSLPRRAGNTEAFF.

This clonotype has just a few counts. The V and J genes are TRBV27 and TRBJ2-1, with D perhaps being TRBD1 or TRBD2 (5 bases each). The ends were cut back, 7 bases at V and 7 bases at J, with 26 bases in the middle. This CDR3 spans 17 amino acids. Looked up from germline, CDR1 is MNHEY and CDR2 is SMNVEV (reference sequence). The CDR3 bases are TGTGCCAGCAAAACGATGAATTGGGGACGGGCTCAAAATGAGCAGTTCTTC. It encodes CASKTMNWGRAQNEQFF.

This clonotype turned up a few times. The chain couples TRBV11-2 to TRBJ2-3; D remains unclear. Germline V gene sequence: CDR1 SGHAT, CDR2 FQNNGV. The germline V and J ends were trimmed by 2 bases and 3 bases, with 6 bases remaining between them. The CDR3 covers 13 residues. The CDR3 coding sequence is TGTGCCAGCAGCTTACACACTACAGATACGCAGTATTTT. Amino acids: CASSLHTTDTQYF. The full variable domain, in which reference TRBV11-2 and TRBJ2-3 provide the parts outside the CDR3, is EAGVAQSPRYKIIEKRQSVAFWCNPISGHATLYWYQQILGQGPKLLIQFQNNGVVDDSQLPKDRFSAERLKGVDSTLKIQPAKLEDSAVYLCASSLHTTDTQYFGPGTRLTVL.

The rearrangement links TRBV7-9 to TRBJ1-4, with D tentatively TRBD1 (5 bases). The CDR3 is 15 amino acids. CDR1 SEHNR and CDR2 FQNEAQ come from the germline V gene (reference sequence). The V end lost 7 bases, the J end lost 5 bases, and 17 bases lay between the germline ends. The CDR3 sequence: CASTSGTGQNEKLFF. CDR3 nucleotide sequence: TGTGCCAGCACCTCGGGGACGGGTCAAAATGAAAAACTGTTTTTT.